This TCR beta chain was identified during a study of regulatory T cells in long-lasting Graves disease. Findings of the study overall: Newly diagnosed patients had higher TCR diversity than persistent Graves' patients did. Preferential use of TRBV28, TRBJ1-2 and TRBJ2-5 was seen in persistent disease.

The time point here: newly diagnosed GD, antithyroid drugs for less than 3 months. Scientists built the TCR library using RNA that was extracted from PBMCs. Clinicians diagnosed Graves' disease using American Thyroid Association guidelines. This CDR3 is built from 13 residues. Trimming cost V 1 base and J 15 bases, with 17 bases left between them. Germline V gene lookup returns CDR1 SGHRS and CDR2 YFSETQ. This clonotype was recorded at least ten times. What it binds is unknown. The TCR beta library used iRepertoire HTBI primers with Arm-PCR amplification of CDR3. TCRdb re-called the multiplex PCR reads with MiXCR, one entry per CDR3 protein. This sample yields 450,000 to 600,000 distinct CDR3 sequences, of which around an eighth are seen a single time; about 9.1% belongs to the top ten. This sample also belongs to another study, concerning T cells in Graves' hyperthyroidism and ophthalmopathy. In that study: An initial round of RT-PCR targeting the TCR CDR3 relied on the HTBI primer set.

Here the sequenced sample was peripheral blood mononuclear cells (PBMCs), taken at new diagnosis, from a patient treated with antithyroid drugs. J is TRBJ2-1 and V is TRBV5-1; a possible D gene is TRBD1 (6 bases). This receptor was obtained from a man aged 25-45 years with Graves disease. The CDR3 bases are TGCGCCAGCAGCTTGCCAAACAGGGAAGCCCTGTTCTTC. Translation: CASSLPNREALFF.